These 32 T cell receptor beta chains were all obtained from the same sample, sequenced in a study of blood T cell repertoires in COVID-19. Sequenced by immunoSEQ multiplex PCR; TCRdb stores in-frame clones only, minus some. The sample carries some 210,000 clones, about 81% recorded once. The source material was PBMCs or T cells enriched from blood (not recorded which). These receptors all come from a man aged 35 to 55 who had recovered from COVID-19.

The CDR3 loop is CASSLARDSRLNYGYTF. In DNA, the CDR3 is TGTGCCAGCAGCTTAGCTAGGGACAGCCGACTTAACTATGGCTACACCTTC. The rearrangement links TRBV7-9 to TRBJ1-2, with 7 bases identical to TRBD1. Germline CDR1 and CDR2: SEHNR and FQNEAQ (reference sequence). The CDR3 loop spans 17 amino acids. V lost 0 bases, J lost 1 base, and 8 bases stayed unmatched. Full variable domain (remainder filled in from reference TRBV7-9 and TRBJ1-2): DTGVSQNPRHKITKRGQNVTFRCDPISEHNRLYWYRQTLGQGPEFLTYFQNEAQLEKSRLLSDRFSAERPKGSFSTLEIQRTEQGDSAMYLCASSLARDSRLNYGYTFGSGTRLTVV.

In DNA form, the CDR3 reads TGTGCCAGCAGTCGGGAGGGACTCGGGCGAACTAACTATGGCTACACCTTC. This encodes CASSREGLGRTNYGYTF. The J gene is TRBJ1-2, the V gene TRBV6-2 or TRBV6-3; D perhaps matches TRBD1 (5 bases). Per the germline V gene, CDR1 is MNHEY and CDR2 is SVGEGT. Trimming left V 5 bases short and J 0 bases short, with 19 bases between. The CDR3 contains 17 residues.

The CDR3 loop is CASSPNSFNQPQHF. The CDR3 DNA is TGCGCCAGCAGCCCTAACAGCTTCAATCAGCCCCAGCATTTT. This chain links TRBV5-1 with TRBJ1-5, with D unclear. The CDR3 covers 14 residues. Deletions cut 4 bases from V and 3 bases from J, with 11 bases between. Germline-derived CDR1 and CDR2 are SGHRS and YFSETQ.

This clone was recorded once. V is TRBV2 and J is TRBJ2-2, with a possible D match to TRBD2 (6 bases). With 8 bases removed from V and 4 bases from J, the gap between germline ends came to 8 bases. This CDR3 has 12 amino acids. The germline V gene encodes CDR1 SNHLY and CDR2 FYNNEI. CDR3 residues: CASSAGTGELFF. In DNA, the CDR3 is TGTGCCAGCTCAGCGGGCACCGGGGAGCTGTTTTTT.

The rearrangement uses TRBV10-2 and TRBJ2-7; 12 bases agree with TRBD1. V dropped 6 bases and J dropped 8; count of bases not matched to a gene: 20. Germline loops: CDR1 WSHSY, CDR2 SAAADI. The CDR3 runs 18 residues. CDR3 nucleotides: TGCGCCAGCAGGACTCCGGGACAGGGGGCGCCGAATAGTAGGAAGCAGTACTTC. This gives the protein CASRTPGQGAPNSRKQYF.

The chain is built from TRBV5-1 and TRBJ1-1; the D gene is possibly TRBD1 (6 bases). V was trimmed by 5 bases and J by 8 bases, leaving 19 bases between them. This CDR3 region has 14 residues. Germline CDR1 and CDR2: SGHRS and YFSETQ. CDR3 DNA: TGCGCCAGCAGAAGCATACACAGGGTTGGGGAAGCTTTCTTT. This translates into CASRSIHRVGEAFF.

The chain employs TRBV5-1 and TRBJ2-1; D possibly corresponds to TRBD1 (6 bases). Germline V gives CDR1 SGHRS, CDR2 YFSETQ. The CDR3 has 13 amino acids. Trimming removed 6 bases at V and 5 bases at J, with 12 bases between. CDR3 DNA: TGCGCCAGCAAGACTGGGGGCCACAATGAGCAGTTCTTC. It is translated as CASKTGGHNEQFF.

The rearrangement links TRBV6-5 to TRBJ2-3, with TRBD1 as a possible D gene (5 bases). Germline CDR1 reads MNHEY; CDR2 reads SVGAGI. V was cut by 6 bases and J by 4 bases, with 14 bases left in between. This CDR3 has 14 residues. DNA of the CDR3: TGTGCCAGCAGAGGCCCCCAGGGCGCAGATACGCAGTATTTT. Protein product: CASRGPQGADTQYF.

This clone was picked up one time. The chain is built from TRBV7-3 and TRBJ2-1; D uncertain. The V gene's germline CDR1 is SGHTA and CDR2 FQGTGA. CDR3 length equals 13 residues. Trimming pared 0 bases from V and 9 bases from J, leaving 9 bases between. As DNA, the CDR3 is TGTGCCAGCAGCTTAACCTCCTCCGGTGAGCAGTTCTTC. It translates to CASSLTSSGEQFF.

There are a few counts of this clone. The rearrangement links TRBV5-1 to TRBJ2-7; tentative D call: TRBD1 (6 bases). Germline V CDR1 and CDR2: SGHRS, YFSETQ. This CDR3 comprises 15 residues. V lost 2 bases, J lost 0 bases, and 12 bases lay in between. CDR3 bases: TGCGCCAGCAGCTTTTCCGGGACACACTCCTACGAGCAGTACTTC. Residues: CASSFSGTHSYEQYF. Looking up the rest from reference TRBV5-1 and TRBJ2-7 gives the full variable domain: KAGVTQTPRYLIKTRGQQVTLSCSPISGHRSVSWYQQTPGQGLQFLFEYFSETQRNKGNFPGRFSGRQFSNSRSEMNVSTLELGDSALYLCASSFSGTHSYEQYFGPGTRLTVT.

The table lists this clone with a few counts. The chain recombines TRBV12-3 or TRBV12-4 with TRBJ1-2; 8 positions agree with TRBD1. The CDR3 length is 11 residues. Losses at the gene ends were 5 bases for V and 13 bases for J; bases not matched to a gene: 6. CDR3 region: CASSRGQEGTF. DNA for the CDR3: TGTGCCAGCAGTAGGGGACAGGAGGGCACCTTC.

This clone has a single count. The chain combines TRBV24-1 with TRBJ1-5; D remains ambiguous. CDR1 is KGHDR, CDR2 SFDVKD, per germline. V was shortened by 3 bases and J by 3 bases, with 14 bases between the two germline ends. The CDR3 is 16 residues long. The CDR3 loop reads CATSDPRRGPNQPQHF. The DNA of the CDR3 is TGTGCCACCAGTGATCCCCGACGAGGCCCCAATCAGCCCCAGCATTTT.

The rearrangement links TRBV5-4 to TRBJ2-3, with D perhaps TRBD2 (5 bases). Trimming cost V 7 bases and J 2 bases, with 11 bases left between them. This CDR3 is built from 13 residues. Germline CDR1 SGHNT, CDR2 YYREEE (reference sequence). The CDR3 loop reads CASGGQYTDTQYF. In DNA, the CDR3 is TGTGCCAGCGGCGGGCAGTACACAGATACGCAGTATTTT.

This chain connects TRBV3-1 (or the pseudogene TRBV3-2) to TRBJ1-4; D is uncertain. V lost 0 bases to trimming and J lost 10 bases, with 15 bases between them. The germline V gene has CDR1 LGHDT and CDR2 YNNKEL (reference sequence). The CDR3 length is 15 residues. The CDR3 here is CASSQEGSHMGKLFF. Here the CDR3 DNA reads TGTGCCAGCAGCCAAGAGGGCAGCCATATGGGAAAACTGTTTTTT.

This chain connects TRBV5-1 to TRBJ1-2; 10 bases map to TRBD1. Germline V gene data show CDR1 as SGHRS and CDR2 as YFSETQ. There are 14 residues in the CDR3. V lost 5 bases, J lost 4 bases, and 5 bases stayed unmatched. The CDR3 DNA reads as TGCGCCAGCAGGCCCGGGACAGGGGCCTATGGCTACACCTTC. This encodes CASRPGTGAYGYTF.

The genes are TRBV11-1 and TRBJ2-5; D might be TRBD2 (6 bases). This CDR3 spans 14 amino acids. Trimming took 5 bases from V and 2 from J, leaving 12 bases between them. Germline assignment: CDR1 SGHAT and CDR2 FQDESV (reference sequence). CDR3 nucleotides: TGTGCCAGCAGCCCCGGGACTCGACAAGAGACCCAGTACTTC. Translated, it gives CASSPGTRQETQYF.

CDR3 DNA sequence: TGTGCCAGCACTAGGGGGACAGCCCAAAACACTGAAGCTTTCTTT. Protein product: CASTRGTAQNTEAFF. This sequence joins TRBV2 and TRBJ1-1, with 7 positions matching TRBD1. The CDR3 has 15 residues. Germline V gene data show CDR1 as SNHLY and CDR2 as FYNNEI. V lost 7 bases and J lost 2; bases outside the gene matches: 10. The whole variable domain, remainder taken from reference TRBV2 and TRBJ1-1, is EPEVTQTPSHQVTQMGQEVILRCVPISNHLYFYWYRQILGQKVEFLVSFYNNEISEKSEIFDDQFSVERPDGSNFTLKIRSTKLEDSAMYFCASTRGTAQNTEAFFGQGTRLTVV.

V is TRBV6-5 and J is TRBJ2-7; D perhaps matches TRBD1 (6 bases). V was shortened by 6 bases and J by 1 base, with 13 bases between the two germline ends. The CDR3 is 14 amino acids. CDR1 and CDR2 (germline): MNHEY, SVGAGI. This CDR3 reads CASRASTGSYEQYF. The CDR3 bases are TGTGCCAGCAGGGCCTCGACAGGATCCTACGAGCAGTACTTC.

This clone was counted once. The chain combines TRBV5-1 with TRBJ1-3; 7 bases match TRBD1. The CDR3 consists of 16 residues. CDR1 is SGHRS and CDR2 is YFSETQ in the germline V gene. Trimming cost V 4 bases and J 0 bases; bases outside gene matches: 7. The CDR3 sequence: CASSQGQVHSGNTIYF. CDR3 nucleotide sequence: TGCGCCAGCAGCCAAGGACAGGTTCACTCTGGAAACACCATATATTTT.

The chain links TRBV5-1 to TRBJ2-1; TRBD2 matches 14 bases. Germline CDR1 is SGHRS and CDR2 is YFSETQ. The V segment lost 4 bases and the J segment 4 bases; nucleotides outside the gene matches: 4. The CDR3 extends over 16 amino acids. The DNA for the CDR3 is TGCGCCAGCAGCCTACGGACTAGCGGGAGGTACAATGAGCAGTTCTTC. Translation: CASSLRTSGRYNEQFF.

This rearrangement joins TRBV5-1 to TRBJ1-1; 8 bases align to TRBD1. V trimming: 3 bases; J trimming: 1 base; junction bases outside the gene matches: 11. Germline lookup yields CDR1 SGHRS and CDR2 YFSETQ. The CDR3 is made up of 17 amino acids. The CDR3 DNA sequence: TGCGCCAGCAGCTCGCCCGGGACAGGAGGTGGGAACACTGAAGCTTTCTTT. Translating it yields CASSSPGTGGGNTEAFF.

This clone occurred once. As DNA, the CDR3 is TGTGCCAGCAGCGACTACCGACAGGGGGGGGTCTATGGCTACACCTTC. Translation: CASSDYRQGGVYGYTF. The chain joins TRBV7-3 to TRBJ1-2; 9 bases map to TRBD1. This CDR3 contains 16 residues. Unmatched junction bases numbered 11, after V lost 5 bases and J lost 4 bases. CDR1 and CDR2 from the germline V gene are SGHTA and FQGTGA.

This chain uses TRBV12-5 with TRBJ2-6; 9 bases fit TRBD1. Germline lookup yields CDR1 LGHNT and CDR2 FRNRAP. The V gene end was trimmed by 2 bases and the J gene end by 0 bases; junction bases not matched to a gene: 2. This CDR3 comprises 17 residues. The CDR3 protein is CASGLTGGYSGANVLTF. The CDR3 nucleotides are TGTGCTAGTGGTTTGACAGGGGGCTACTCTGGGGCCAACGTCCTGACTTTC.

The chain couples TRBV29-1 to TRBJ2-7; 9 bases are a match to TRBD1. Germline CDR1 and CDR2: SQVTM and ANQGSEA. V shed 7 bases, J shed 4 bases, and the junction held 5 bases outside the gene matches. The CDR3 is 12 amino acids. CDR3 DNA: TGCAGCGGACAGGGGGTCGGGTACGAGCAGTACTTC. It translates to CSGQGVGYEQYF.

V is TRBV6-4 and J is TRBJ2-3, with D possibly being TRBD2 (7 bases). Germline lookup yields CDR1 MRHNA and CDR2 SNTAGT. Trimming stripped 5 bases from V and 4 bases from J, with 16 bases between. This CDR3 is 15 amino acids long. CDR3 DNA: TGTGCCAGCAGTCTCCGGGGGGCGGGAGCAGATACGCAGTATTTT. This sequence encodes CASSLRGAGADTQYF.

This chain links TRBV11-2 with TRBJ1-2, with a weak D call TRBD1 (6 bases). Germline V lookup: CDR1 SGHAT, CDR2 FQNNGV. Trimming cost V 5 bases and J 0 bases, with 13 bases left between them. The CDR3 is made up of 15 amino acids. CDR3 sequence (DNA): TGTGCCAGCAGCGCTTACAGGGCCGCTAACTATGGCTACACCTTC. It translates to CASSAYRAANYGYTF.

CDR3 DNA sequence: TGTGCCTGGAGTGTAGGGACTAGCGGGGGCTCTAGCACAGATACGCAGTATTTT. Encoded protein: CAWSVGTSGGSSTDTQYF. This chain connects TRBV30 to TRBJ2-3; 14 bases map to TRBD2. Germline trimming cut 0 bases from V and 0 bases from J; bases unmatched to any gene: 5. Germline CDR1 reads GTSNPN; CDR2 reads SVGIG (reference sequence). The length of the CDR3 is 18 residues.

The chain uses TRBV7-3 and TRBJ2-7, with 7 nucleotides matching TRBD1. The V segment lost 5 bases and the J segment 5 bases; nucleotides outside the gene matches: 6. This CDR3 is built from 13 residues. Per germline, CDR1 SGHTA and CDR2 FQGTGA. The CDR3 DNA sequence: TGTGCCAGCAGCATGACAGGGTGGAACGAGCAGTACTTC. It codes for CASSMTGWNEQYF.

This chain joins TRBV7-2 and TRBJ1-2, with D unclear. The CDR3 has 15 residues. Germline CDR1 reads SGHTA; CDR2 reads FQGNSA. V was clipped by 7 bases and J by 0 bases, with 15 bases between them. The CDR3 nucleotides are TGTGCCAGCAACACTAATCCCTCCCCTAACTATGGCTACACCTTC. It is translated as CASNTNPSPNYGYTF.

This clone has more than one count but fewer than ten. The chain has TRBV24-1 and TRBJ2-1; 9 positions agree with TRBD1. The CDR3 runs to 13 residues. Per germline, CDR1 KGHDR and CDR2 SFDVKD. V dropped 9 bases and J dropped 4; count of bases not matched to a gene: 3. The CDR3 here is CATQGTGYNEQFF. DNA for the CDR3: TGTGCCACCCAGGGGACAGGGTACAATGAGCAGTTCTTC.

The J gene is TRBJ1-1, the V gene TRBV18; D is ambiguous. Trimming removed 2 bases from V and 6 bases from J, with 31 bases in between. The CDR3 has 20 amino acids. The germline gives CDR1 KGHSH, CDR2 LQKENI. The CDR3 sequence: CASSPYKRREWENWNAEAFF. The CDR3 coding sequence is TGTGCCAGCTCACCATACAAAAGGCGAGAATGGGAGAATTGGAATGCTGAAGCTTTCTTT.

The genes are TRBV3-1 (or the pseudogene TRBV3-2) and TRBJ2-1; TRBD2 agrees at 9 bases. V shed 3 bases, J shed 8 bases, and the junction held 14 bases outside the gene matches. This CDR3 has 17 amino acids. The germline V gene encodes CDR1 LGHDT and CDR2 YNNKEL (reference sequence). CDR3 in amino acids: CASSQLPGLARAHEQFF. The CDR3 DNA follows: TGTGCCAGCAGCCAGCTACCTGGACTAGCGAGAGCCCATGAGCAGTTCTTC.